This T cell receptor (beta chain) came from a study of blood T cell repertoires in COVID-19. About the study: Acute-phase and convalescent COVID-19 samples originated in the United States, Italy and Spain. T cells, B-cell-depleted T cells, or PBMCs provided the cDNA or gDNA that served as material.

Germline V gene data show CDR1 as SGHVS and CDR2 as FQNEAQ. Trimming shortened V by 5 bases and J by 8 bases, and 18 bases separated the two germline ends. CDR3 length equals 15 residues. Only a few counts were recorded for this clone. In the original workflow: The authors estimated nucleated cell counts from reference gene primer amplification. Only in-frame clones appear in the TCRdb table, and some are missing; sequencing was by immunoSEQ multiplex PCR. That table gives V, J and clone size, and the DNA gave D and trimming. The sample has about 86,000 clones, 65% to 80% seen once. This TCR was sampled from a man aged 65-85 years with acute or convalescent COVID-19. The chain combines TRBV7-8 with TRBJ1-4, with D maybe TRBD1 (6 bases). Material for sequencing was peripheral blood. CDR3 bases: TGTGCCAGCAGCCAGACAGGCCGAGGGGTCGAAAAACTGTTTTTT. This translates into CASSQTGRGVEKLFF.